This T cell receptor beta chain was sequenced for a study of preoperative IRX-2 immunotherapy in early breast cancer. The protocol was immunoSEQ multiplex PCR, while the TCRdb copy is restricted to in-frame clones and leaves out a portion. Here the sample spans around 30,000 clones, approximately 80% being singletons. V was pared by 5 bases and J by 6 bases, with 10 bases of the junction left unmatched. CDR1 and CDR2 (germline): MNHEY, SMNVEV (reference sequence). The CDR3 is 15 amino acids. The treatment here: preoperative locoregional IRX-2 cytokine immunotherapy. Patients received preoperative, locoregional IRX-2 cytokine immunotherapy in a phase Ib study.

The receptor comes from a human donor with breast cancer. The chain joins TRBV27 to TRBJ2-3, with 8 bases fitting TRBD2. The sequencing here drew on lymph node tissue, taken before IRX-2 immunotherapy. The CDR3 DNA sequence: TGTGCCAGCAGTCGGAACTTCGGGGGGGCGGATACGCAGTATTTT. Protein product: CASSRNFGGADTQYF.